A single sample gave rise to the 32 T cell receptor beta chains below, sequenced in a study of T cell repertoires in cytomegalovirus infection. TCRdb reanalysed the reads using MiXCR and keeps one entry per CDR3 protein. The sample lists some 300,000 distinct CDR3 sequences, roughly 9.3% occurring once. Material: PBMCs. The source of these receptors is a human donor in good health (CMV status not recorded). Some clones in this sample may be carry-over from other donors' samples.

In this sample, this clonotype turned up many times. This CDR3 is CASSLGLVGKQYF. In nucleotides, the CDR3 is TGTGCCAGCAGCCTCGGACTAGTCGGGAAACAGTACTTC. This chain connects TRBV12-3 or TRBV12-4 to TRBJ2-4; 7 bases fit TRBD2. CDR3 length equals 13 residues. The V gene end was trimmed by 6 bases and the J gene end by 13 bases; junction bases not matched to a gene: 12.

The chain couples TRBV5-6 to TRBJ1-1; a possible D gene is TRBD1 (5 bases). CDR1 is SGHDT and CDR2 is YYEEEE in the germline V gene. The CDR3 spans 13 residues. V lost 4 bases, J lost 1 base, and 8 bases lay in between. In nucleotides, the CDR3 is TGTGCCAGCAGCGAGGACAAGAACACTGAAGCTTTCTTT. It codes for CASSEDKNTEAFF.

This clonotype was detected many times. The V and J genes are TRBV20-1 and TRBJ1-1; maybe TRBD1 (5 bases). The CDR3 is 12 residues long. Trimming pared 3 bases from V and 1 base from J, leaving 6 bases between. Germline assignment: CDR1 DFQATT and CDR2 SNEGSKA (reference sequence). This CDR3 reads CSASDRNTEAFF. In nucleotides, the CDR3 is TGCAGTGCTAGCGACAGGAACACTGAAGCTTTCTTT.

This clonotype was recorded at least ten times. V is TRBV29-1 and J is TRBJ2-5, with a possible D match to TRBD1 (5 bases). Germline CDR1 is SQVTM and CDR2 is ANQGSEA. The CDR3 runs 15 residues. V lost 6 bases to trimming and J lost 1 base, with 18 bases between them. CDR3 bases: TGCAGCGTAAACCCTTCGAGTGGGGCCCAAGAGACCCAGTACTTC. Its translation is CSVNPSSGAQETQYF.

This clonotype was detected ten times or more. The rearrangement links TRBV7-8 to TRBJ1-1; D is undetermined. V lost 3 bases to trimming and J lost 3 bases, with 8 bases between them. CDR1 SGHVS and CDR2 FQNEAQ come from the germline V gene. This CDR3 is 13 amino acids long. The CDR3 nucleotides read TGTGCCAGCAGCTTCGTCTTGGACACTGAAGCTTTCTTT. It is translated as CASSFVLDTEAFF.

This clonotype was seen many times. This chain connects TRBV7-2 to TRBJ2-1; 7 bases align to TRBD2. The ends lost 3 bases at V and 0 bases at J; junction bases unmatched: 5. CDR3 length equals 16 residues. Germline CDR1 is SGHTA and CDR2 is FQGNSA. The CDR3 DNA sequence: TGTGCCAGCAGCTTTGGGTGGGAGGGCTCCTACAATGAGCAGTTCTTC. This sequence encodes CASSFGWEGSYNEQFF.

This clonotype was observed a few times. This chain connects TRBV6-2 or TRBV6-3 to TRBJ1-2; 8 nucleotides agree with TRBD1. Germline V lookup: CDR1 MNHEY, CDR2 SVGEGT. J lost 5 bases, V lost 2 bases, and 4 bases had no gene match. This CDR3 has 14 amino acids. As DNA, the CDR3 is TGTGCCAGCAGTTACCAGGGGGCGAGTTATGGCTACACCTTC. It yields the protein CASSYQGASYGYTF.

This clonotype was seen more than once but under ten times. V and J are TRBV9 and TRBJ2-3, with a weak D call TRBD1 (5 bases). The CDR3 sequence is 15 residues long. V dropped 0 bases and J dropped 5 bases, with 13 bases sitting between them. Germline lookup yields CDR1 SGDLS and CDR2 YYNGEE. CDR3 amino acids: CASSVALPGQDTQYF. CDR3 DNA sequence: TGTGCCAGCAGCGTAGCTCTCCCTGGACAAGATACGCAGTATTTT. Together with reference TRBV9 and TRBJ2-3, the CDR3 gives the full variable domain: DSGVTQTPKHLITATGQRVTLRCSPRSGDLSVYWYQQSLDQGLQFLIQYYNGEERAKGNILERFSAQQFPDLHSELNLSSLELGDSALYFCASSVALPGQDTQYFGPGTRLTVL.

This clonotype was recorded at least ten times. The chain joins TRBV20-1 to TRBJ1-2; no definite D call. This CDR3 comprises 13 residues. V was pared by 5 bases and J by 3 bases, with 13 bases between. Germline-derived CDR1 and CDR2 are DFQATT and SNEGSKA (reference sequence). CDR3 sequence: CSALPLVDYGYTF. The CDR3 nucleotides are TGCAGTGCTCTCCCCCTAGTAGACTATGGCTACACCTTC.

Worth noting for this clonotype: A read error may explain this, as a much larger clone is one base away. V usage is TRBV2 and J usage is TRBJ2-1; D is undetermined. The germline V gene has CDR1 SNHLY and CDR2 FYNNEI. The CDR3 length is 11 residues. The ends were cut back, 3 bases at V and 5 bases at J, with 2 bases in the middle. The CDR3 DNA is TGTGCCAGCAGTGACAACAATGAGCAGTTCTTC. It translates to CASSDNNEQFF. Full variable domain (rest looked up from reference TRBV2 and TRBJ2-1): EPEVTQTPSHQVTQMGQEVILRCVPISNHLYFYWYRQILGQKVEFLVSFYNNEISEKSEIFDDQFSVERPDGSNFTLKIRSTKLEDSAMYFCASSDNNEQFFGPGTRLTVL.

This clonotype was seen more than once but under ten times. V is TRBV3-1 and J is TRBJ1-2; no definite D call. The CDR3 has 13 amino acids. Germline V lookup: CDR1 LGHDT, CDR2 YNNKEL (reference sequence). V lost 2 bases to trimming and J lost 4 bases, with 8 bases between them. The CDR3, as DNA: TGTGCCAGCAGCCAAAGGATATCCTATGGCTACACCTTC. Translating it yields CASSQRISYGYTF.

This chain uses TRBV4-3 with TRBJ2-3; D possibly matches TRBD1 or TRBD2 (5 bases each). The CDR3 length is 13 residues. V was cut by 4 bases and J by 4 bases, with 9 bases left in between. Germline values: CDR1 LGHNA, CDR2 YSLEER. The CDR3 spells CASSRGEADTQYF. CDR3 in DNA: TGCGCCAGCAGCCGAGGGGAAGCAGATACGCAGTATTTT.

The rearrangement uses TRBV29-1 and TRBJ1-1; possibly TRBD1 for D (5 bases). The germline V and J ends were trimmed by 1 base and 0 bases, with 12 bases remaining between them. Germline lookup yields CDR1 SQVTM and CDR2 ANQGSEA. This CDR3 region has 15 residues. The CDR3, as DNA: TGCAGCGTTGAAGGGTATCAGGGCCTGAACACTGAAGCTTTCTTT. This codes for CSVEGYQGLNTEAFF.

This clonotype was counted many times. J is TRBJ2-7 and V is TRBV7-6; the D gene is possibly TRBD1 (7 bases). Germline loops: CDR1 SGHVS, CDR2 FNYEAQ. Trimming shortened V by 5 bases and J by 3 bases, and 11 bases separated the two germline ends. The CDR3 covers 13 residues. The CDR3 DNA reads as TGTGCCAGCAGCCAGGGGGGAATCTACGAGCAGTACGTC. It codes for CASSQGGIYEQYV.

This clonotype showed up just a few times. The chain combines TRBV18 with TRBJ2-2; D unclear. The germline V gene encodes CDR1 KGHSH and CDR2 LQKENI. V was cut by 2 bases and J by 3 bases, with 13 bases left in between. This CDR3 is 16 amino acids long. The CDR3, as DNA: TGTGCCAGCTCACCAAGAGGCCTAGTCCACACCGGGGAGCTGTTTTTT. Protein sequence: CASSPRGLVHTGELFF. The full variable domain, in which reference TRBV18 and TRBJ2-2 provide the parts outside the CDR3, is NAGVMQNPRHLVRRRGQEARLRCSPMKGHSHVYWYRQLPEEGLKFMVYLQKENIIDESGMPKERFSAEFPKEGPSILRIQQVVRGDSAAYFCASSPRGLVHTGELFFGEGSRLTVL.

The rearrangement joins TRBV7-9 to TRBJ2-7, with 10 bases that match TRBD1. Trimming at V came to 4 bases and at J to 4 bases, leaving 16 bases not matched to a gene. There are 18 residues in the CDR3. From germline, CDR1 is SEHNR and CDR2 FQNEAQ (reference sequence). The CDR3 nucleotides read TGTGCCAGCAGCTCCGTCGGGGGGACAGGGGTTATCGGGTACGAGCAGTACTTC. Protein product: CASSSVGGTGVIGYEQYF.

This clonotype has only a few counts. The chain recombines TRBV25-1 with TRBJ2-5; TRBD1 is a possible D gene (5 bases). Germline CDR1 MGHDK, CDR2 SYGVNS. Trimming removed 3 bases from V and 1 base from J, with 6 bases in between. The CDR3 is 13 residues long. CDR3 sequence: CASSDRGQETQYF. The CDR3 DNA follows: TGTGCCAGCAGTGATAGGGGCCAAGAGACCCAGTACTTC.

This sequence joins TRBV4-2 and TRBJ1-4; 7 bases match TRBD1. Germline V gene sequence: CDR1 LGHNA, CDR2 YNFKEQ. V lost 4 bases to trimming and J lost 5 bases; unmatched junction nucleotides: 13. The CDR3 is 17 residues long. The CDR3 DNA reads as TGTGCCAGCAGCCCAGAGGAGGGGAGGGGACAGAATGAAAAACTGTTTTTT. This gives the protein CASSPEEGRGQNEKLFF.

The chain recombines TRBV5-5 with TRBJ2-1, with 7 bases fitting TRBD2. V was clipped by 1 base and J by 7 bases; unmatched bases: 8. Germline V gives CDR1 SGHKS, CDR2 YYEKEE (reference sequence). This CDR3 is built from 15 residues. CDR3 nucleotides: TGTGCCAGCAGCTTGCGCAGGCTAGCGGAGAATGAGCAGTTCTTC. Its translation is CASSLRRLAENEQFF.

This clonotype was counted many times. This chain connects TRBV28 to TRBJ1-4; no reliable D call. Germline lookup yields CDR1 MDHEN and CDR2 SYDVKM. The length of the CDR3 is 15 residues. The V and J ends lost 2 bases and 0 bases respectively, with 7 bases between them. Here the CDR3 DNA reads TGTGCCAGCAGTTTACAATTTGCAACTAATGAAAAACTGTTTTTT. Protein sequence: CASSLQFATNEKLFF.

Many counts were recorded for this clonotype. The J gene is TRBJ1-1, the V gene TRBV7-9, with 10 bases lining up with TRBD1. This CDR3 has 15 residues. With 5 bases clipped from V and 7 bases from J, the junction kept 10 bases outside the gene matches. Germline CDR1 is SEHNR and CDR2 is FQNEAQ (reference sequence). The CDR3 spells CASSHLTGGKGEAFF. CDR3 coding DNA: TGTGCCAGCAGCCACCTGACAGGGGGCAAGGGTGAAGCTTTCTTT.

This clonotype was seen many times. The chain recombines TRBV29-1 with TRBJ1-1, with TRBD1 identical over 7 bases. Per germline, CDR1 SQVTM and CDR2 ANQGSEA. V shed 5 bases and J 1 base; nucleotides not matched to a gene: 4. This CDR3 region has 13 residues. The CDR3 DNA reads TGCAGCGTTCTAGGGGGCTCGAACACTGAAGCTTTCTTT. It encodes CSVLGGSNTEAFF.

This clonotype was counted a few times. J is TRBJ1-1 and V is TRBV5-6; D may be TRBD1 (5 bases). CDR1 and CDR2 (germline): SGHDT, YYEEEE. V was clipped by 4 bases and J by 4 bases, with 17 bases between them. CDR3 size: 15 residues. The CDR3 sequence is CASSPVSQGGTEAFF. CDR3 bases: TGTGCCAGCAGCCCCGTTTCCCAGGGAGGCACTGAAGCTTTCTTT. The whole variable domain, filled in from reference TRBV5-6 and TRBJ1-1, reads DAGVTQSPTHLIKTRGQQVTLRCSPKSGHDTVSWYQQALGQGPQFIFQYYEEEERQRGNFPDRFSGHQFPNYSSELNVNALLLGDSALYLCASSPVSQGGTEAFFGQGTRLTVV.

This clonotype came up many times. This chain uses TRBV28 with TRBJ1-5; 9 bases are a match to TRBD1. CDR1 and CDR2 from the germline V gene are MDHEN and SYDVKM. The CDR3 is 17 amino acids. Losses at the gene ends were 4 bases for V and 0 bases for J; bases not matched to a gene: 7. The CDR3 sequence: CASSSMGQGISNQPQHF. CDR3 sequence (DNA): TGTGCCAGCAGTTCTATGGGACAGGGAATTAGCAATCAGCCCCAGCATTTT.

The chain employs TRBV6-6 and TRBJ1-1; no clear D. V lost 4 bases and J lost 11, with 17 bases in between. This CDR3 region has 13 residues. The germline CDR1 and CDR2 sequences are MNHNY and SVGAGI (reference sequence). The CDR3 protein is CASSFIRVSSAFF. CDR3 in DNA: TGTGCCAGCAGTTTCATTCGGGTGTCTTCGGCTTTCTTT.

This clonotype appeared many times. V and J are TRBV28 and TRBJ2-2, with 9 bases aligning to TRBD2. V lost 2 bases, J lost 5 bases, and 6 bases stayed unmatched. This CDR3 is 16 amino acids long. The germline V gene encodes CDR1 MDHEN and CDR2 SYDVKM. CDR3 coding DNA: TGTGCCAGCAGTTTAGAGCGGGGGGCCGGAACCGGGGAGCTGTTTTTT. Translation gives CASSLERGAGTGELFF.

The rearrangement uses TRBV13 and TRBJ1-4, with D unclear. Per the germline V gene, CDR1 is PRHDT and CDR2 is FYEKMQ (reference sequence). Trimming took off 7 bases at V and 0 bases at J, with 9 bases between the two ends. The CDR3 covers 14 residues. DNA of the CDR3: TGTGCCAGCACCCTAAAATCAACTAATGAAAAACTGTTTTTT. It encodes CASTLKSTNEKLFF.

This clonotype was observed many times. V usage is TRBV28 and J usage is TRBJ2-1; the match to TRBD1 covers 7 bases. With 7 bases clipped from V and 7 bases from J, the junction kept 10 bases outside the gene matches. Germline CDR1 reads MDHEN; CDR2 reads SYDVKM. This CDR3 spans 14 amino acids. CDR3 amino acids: CASKSGTASNEQFF. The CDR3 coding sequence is TGTGCCAGCAAATCCGGGACAGCATCAAATGAGCAGTTCTTC.

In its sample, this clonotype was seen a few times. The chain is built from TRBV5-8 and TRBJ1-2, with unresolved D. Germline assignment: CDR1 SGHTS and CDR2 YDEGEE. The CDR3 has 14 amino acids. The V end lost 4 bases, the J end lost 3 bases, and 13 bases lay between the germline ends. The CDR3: CASSVTAKDYGYTF. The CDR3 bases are TGTGCCAGCAGCGTAACAGCTAAGGACTATGGCTACACCTTC.

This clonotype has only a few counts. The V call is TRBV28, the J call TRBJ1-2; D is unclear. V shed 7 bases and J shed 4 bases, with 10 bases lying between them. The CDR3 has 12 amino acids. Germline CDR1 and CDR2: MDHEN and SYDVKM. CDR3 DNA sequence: TGTGCCAGCACTACGGAGCGCTATGGCTACACCTTC. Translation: CASTTERYGYTF.

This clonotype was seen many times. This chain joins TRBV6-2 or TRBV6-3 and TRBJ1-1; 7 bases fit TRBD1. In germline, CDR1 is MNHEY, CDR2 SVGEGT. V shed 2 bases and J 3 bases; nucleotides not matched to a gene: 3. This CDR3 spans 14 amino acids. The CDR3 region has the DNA TGTGCCAGCAGTTACCGAACAGGGGACACTGAAGCTTTCTTT. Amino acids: CASSYRTGDTEAFF.

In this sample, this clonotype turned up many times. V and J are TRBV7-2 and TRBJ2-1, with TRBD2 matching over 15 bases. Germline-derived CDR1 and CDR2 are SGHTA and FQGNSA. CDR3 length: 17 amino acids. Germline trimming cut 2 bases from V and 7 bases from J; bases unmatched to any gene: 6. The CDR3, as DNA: TGTGCCAGCAGCTTAAAAGGACTAGCGGGGGGGCGGAATGAGCAGTTCTTC. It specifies CASSLKGLAGGRNEQFF.